What follows are 17 T cell receptor beta chains derived from one specimen sequenced in a study of cytomegalovirus exposure and HLA in healthy donors. With 60 Vbeta and 13 Jbeta primers, the PCR was carried out. Using immunoSEQ multiplex PCR, the repertoire was profiled, and TCRdb retains in-frame clones only, with some absent. The repertoire has roughly 140,000 clones, about 80% of them found once; the top ten carry approximately 1.5%. The sample consisted of PBMCs. The origin of the receptors is a woman in her 30s in good health and CMV-seronegative.

This clone was detected a few times. The CDR3 reads CASNRQGAAGNTIYF. CDR3 DNA sequence: TGTGCCAGCAACAGACAGGGGGCGGCTGGAAACACCATATATTTT. V gene TRBV6-1 combines with J gene TRBJ1-3; 10 bases fit TRBD1. V shed 7 bases and J 2 bases; nucleotides not matched to a gene: 5. In germline, CDR1 is MNHNS, CDR2 SASEGT. This CDR3 spans 15 amino acids.

V and J are TRBV6-1 and TRBJ2-7; D remains ambiguous. V was shortened by 4 bases and J by 7 bases, with 11 bases between the two germline ends. This CDR3 contains 12 residues. The germline CDR1 and CDR2 sequences are MNHNS and SASEGT. CDR3 sequence reads: CASSASVREQYF. The CDR3 nucleotides are TGTGCCAGCAGTGCGTCGGTACGAGAGCAGTACTTC.

In the case of this clone: One end of the junction fails to match germline, which may point to a read error. The chain uses TRBV7-9 and TRBJ1-2, with a weak D call TRBD1 (6 bases). CDR1 and CDR2 from the germline V gene are SEHNR and FQNEAQ (reference sequence). CDR3 size: 10 residues. The CDR3 nucleotides read TGTTCCAGCAGCTTACAGGGAAAGACCTTC. This encodes CSSSLQGKTF.

The rearrangement links TRBV19 to TRBJ2-2; D perhaps matches TRBD2 (5 bases). Germline V lookup: CDR1 LNHDA, CDR2 SQIVND (reference sequence). Trimming removed 5 bases at V and 6 bases at J, with 13 bases between. CDR3 length equals 14 residues. CDR3 coding DNA: TGTGCCAGTAGTTATGCCCCGAGGGCCGGGGAGCTGTTTTTT. Translated, it gives CASSYAPRAGELFF.

The V call is TRBV2, the J call TRBJ1-2; possibly TRBD1 for D (6 bases). With 6 bases removed from V and 3 bases from J, the gap between germline ends came to 32 bases. The CDR3 consists of 20 residues. The germline V gene has CDR1 SNHLY and CDR2 FYNNEI. The CDR3 bases are TGTGCCAGCAGCCCCGTAAGGACAGCGACTATCATAAGGGCAGACTATGGCTACACCTTC. This sequence encodes CASSPVRTATIIRADYGYTF.

The chain combines TRBV30 with TRBJ1-2; tentative D call: TRBD1 (6 bases). In germline, CDR1 is GTSNPN, CDR2 SVGIG (reference sequence). CDR3 length: 15 residues. Trimming took off 6 bases at V and 7 bases at J, with 24 bases between the two ends. The CDR3 bases are TGTGCCTGCGTTCCGGACAGACAACCCTATGGTGGCTACACCTTC. Amino acid sequence: CACVPDRQPYGGYTF.

The chain uses TRBV2 and TRBJ1-2, with 8 bases fitting TRBD1. The CDR3 loop spans 16 amino acids. Germline V gene data show CDR1 as SNHLY and CDR2 as FYNNEI. Trimming removed 3 bases from V and 2 bases from J; junction bases left unmatched: 8. CDR3 amino acids: CASSDSRTGQNYGYTF. The CDR3 coding sequence is TGTGCCAGCAGTGACTCCCGGACAGGGCAAAACTATGGCTACACCTTC.

CDR3 loop: CACTKQGSNEKLFF. The CDR3 DNA is TGTGCCTGCACGAAGCAGGGTTCTAATGAAAAACTGTTTTTT. The chain recombines TRBV30 with TRBJ1-4, with D perhaps TRBD1 (5 bases). V was trimmed by 6 bases and J by 3 bases, leaving 14 bases between them. The CDR3 spans 14 residues. Germline lookup yields CDR1 GTSNPN and CDR2 SVGIG (reference sequence).

The chain employs TRBV7-3 and TRBJ1-6; 7 bases align to TRBD1. With 5 bases clipped from V and 10 bases from J, the junction kept 8 bases outside the gene matches. Germline V gives CDR1 SGHTA, CDR2 FQGTGA. The CDR3 is 14 amino acids. CDR3 amino acids: CASSPTGSRSPLHF. CDR3 DNA: TGTGCCAGCAGCCCGACAGGGTCGCGATCACCCCTCCACTTT.

The V gene is TRBV6-1, the J gene TRBJ2-3, with 10 positions matching TRBD2. This CDR3 has 15 amino acids. The germline V gene has CDR1 MNHNS and CDR2 SASEGT. Germline trimming cut 4 bases from V and 1 base from J; bases unmatched to any gene: 2. The CDR3, as DNA: TGTGCCAGCAGTGCTCTAGCGGGGGGCACAGATACGCAGTATTTT. It translates to CASSALAGGTDTQYF.

This clone was recorded only once. The chain couples TRBV6-5 to TRBJ2-1, with 10 bases matching TRBD2. The length of the CDR3 is 15 residues. The ends lost 10 bases at V and 1 base at J; junction bases unmatched: 7. Germline assignment: CDR1 MNHEY and CDR2 SVGAGI. In nucleotides, the CDR3 is TGTGCCACCGGGACTAGCGACTTGTCCTACAATGAGCAGTTCTTC. Protein: CATGTSDLSYNEQFF.

The rearrangement uses TRBV6-6 and TRBJ2-3, with D possibly being TRBD2 (5 bases). CDR1 and CDR2 (germline): MNHNY, SVGAGI (reference sequence). The CDR3 covers 14 residues. The V gene lost 7 bases and the J gene lost 10 bases, with 21 bases spanning the gap. The CDR3 coding sequence is TGTGCCAGCACCTCGCTCCAAACCGGGAACTCGCAGTATTTT. Residues: CASTSLQTGNSQYF.

The rearrangement uses TRBV19 and TRBJ2-2; possibly TRBD1 for D (6 bases). The CDR3 covers 18 residues. Germline CDR1 is LNHDA and CDR2 is SQIVND (reference sequence). V was clipped by 4 bases and J by 4 bases, with 22 bases between them. Written as DNA, the CDR3 is TGTGCCAGTAGTAGTTCCGCCGGTTCAGGGGTCGGCACCGGGGAGCTGTTTTTT. It yields the protein CASSSSAGSGVGTGELFF.

The chain carries TRBV6-1 and TRBJ1-3; D is unclear. Per germline, CDR1 MNHNS and CDR2 SASEGT. This CDR3 is built from 13 residues. Trimming took off 6 bases at V and 0 bases at J, with 6 bases between the two ends. CDR3 protein: CASSPSSGNTIYF. The CDR3 nucleotides are TGTGCCAGCAGCCCTAGCTCTGGAAACACCATATATTTT.

This rearrangement joins TRBV5-1 to TRBJ1-2; TRBD1 matches at 11 bases. After removal of 1 base from V and 4 bases from J, the junction contained 3 bases not matched to a gene. Per germline, CDR1 SGHRS and CDR2 YFSETQ. This CDR3 is built from 15 residues. DNA for the CDR3: TGCGCCAGCAGCTTGTCGGGACAGGGGGGCTATGGCTACACCTTC. As protein: CASSLSGQGGYGYTF.

J is TRBJ1-1 and V is TRBV7-6; D perhaps matches TRBD1 (6 bases). V dropped 5 bases and J dropped 3 bases, with 19 bases sitting between them. This CDR3 is 16 amino acids long. Germline CDR1 reads SGHVS; CDR2 reads FNYEAQ. CDR3 in DNA: TGTGCCAGCAGCCACGGGACATTTGAAACGGACACTGAAGCTTTCTTT. This sequence encodes CASSHGTFETDTEAFF.

The V and J genes are TRBV27 and TRBJ1-1; TRBD1 is a possible D gene (6 bases). The germline V gene encodes CDR1 MNHEY and CDR2 SMNVEV (reference sequence). The CDR3 has 15 amino acids. V was trimmed by 5 bases and J by 7 bases, leaving 20 bases between them. The CDR3 bases are TGTGCCAGCAGTCTACCGGGACAAGTGGGAGTTGAAGCTTTCTTT. This gives the protein CASSLPGQVGVEAFF.